This T cell receptor (beta chain) was sequenced for a study of shared clonotypes between healthy human individuals. The CDR3 is 13 amino acids. Germline CDR1 reads KGHSH; CDR2 reads LQKENI. V lost 3 bases, J lost 6 bases, and 8 bases lay in between. Replicate PCRs run on sorted subsets employed 200 ng DNA, 30,000 to 35,000 T cell genomes. Clones were read by immunoSEQ multiplex PCR, and TCRdb kept only the in-frame ones, dropping some. The data show some 2,400,000 clones, roughly 95% seen once. Study-level points and caveats: Roughly 5% was the fraction of naive CD4 clonotypes found shared across several donors.

Regarding this clone: Its target is not known.

Researchers partitioned CD4+ cells into CD45RA+ naive and CD45RA-negative memory subsets. The J gene is TRBJ2-2, the V gene TRBV18, with D hard to call. The source material was naive CD4+ T cells sorted from blood. Subset noted: CD45RA+ positively selected. This TCR was recovered from a man aged 18 to 29 in good health. CDR3 in DNA: TGTGCCAGCTCACCGGGTTTCGCCGGGGAGCTGTTTTTT. Translating it yields CASSPGFAGELFF.